The 21 T cell receptor beta chains reported below all come from one sample, sequenced in a study of identical twins. In TCRdb, the 5' RACE reads were re-called with MiXCR into one record per CDR3 protein. In the table there are about 470,000 distinct CDR3 sequences, 20% to 25% of which are singletons. These data are also associated with another study on T cells expressing NK-cell markers.

Sequenced material: CD4+ T cells sorted from blood. These receptors were obtained from a woman aged 18-29 years in good health.

This clonotype was seen a handful of times. The chain carries TRBV7-9 and TRBJ2-5, with 8 nucleotides matching TRBD1. Trimming took 5 bases from V and 12 from J; bases not matched to a gene: 5. Germline CDR1 SEHNR, CDR2 FQNEAQ (reference sequence). The CDR3 runs 11 residues. CDR3 nucleotides: TGTGCCAGCAGCGCGGACAGGGTGGAGTACTTC. Its translation is CASSADRVEYF.

This clonotype has just a few counts. The chain recombines TRBV9 with TRBJ2-3; 11 positions match TRBD2. CDR1 is SGDLS and CDR2 is YYNGEE in the germline V gene. J lost 5 bases, V lost 3 bases, and 8 bases had no gene match. The CDR3 contains 16 residues. The CDR3 bases are TGTGCCAGCAGCGGCCGACTAGCGGGATACGGAGATACGCAGTATTTT. Protein sequence: CASSGRLAGYGDTQYF.

The rearrangement links TRBV7-9 to TRBJ2-2; D is perhaps TRBD1 or TRBD2 (5 bases each). Trimming shortened V by 5 bases and J by 8 bases, and 18 bases separated the two germline ends. CDR1 is SEHNR and CDR2 is FQNEAQ in the germline V gene (reference sequence). This CDR3 contains 15 residues. As DNA, the CDR3 is TGTGCCAGCAGCCGCCTGAGGGGTGACTCGGGGGAGCTGTTTTTT. Residues: CASSRLRGDSGELFF. Variable domain in full (rest from reference TRBV7-9 and TRBJ2-2): DTGVSQNPRHKITKRGQNVTFRCDPISEHNRLYWYRQTLGQGPEFLTYFQNEAQLEKSRLLSDRFSAERPKGSFSTLEIQRTEQGDSAMYLCASSRLRGDSGELFFGEGSRLTVL.

This clonotype has only a few counts. The V call is TRBV4-1, the J call TRBJ2-6, with 7 bases lining up with TRBD1. The trim removed 9 bases at V and 14 bases at J, leaving 16 bases unmatched. CDR1 is MGHRA, CDR2 YSYEKL, per germline. The CDR3 length is 14 residues. The DNA for the CDR3 is TGCGCCAGTGCACGGGACAGTTCCTTCTCTTTCCTGACTTTC. It encodes CASARDSSFSFLTF.

This clonotype was recorded at least ten times. The J gene is TRBJ1-2, the V gene TRBV12-3 or TRBV12-4; tentatively, D is TRBD1 (5 bases). The CDR3 runs 13 residues. Between the trimmed V and J ends, which lost 1 base and 2 bases, there was a span of 5 bases. CDR3 region: CASSLGGNYGYTF. The CDR3 nucleotides read TGTGCCAGCAGTTTAGGGGGGAACTATGGCTACACCTTC.

V is TRBV7-2 and J is TRBJ2-2; no definite D call. CDR3 size: 14 residues. Germline CDR1 and CDR2: SGHTA and FQGNSA. V was clipped by 7 bases and J by 2 bases, with 11 bases between them. The CDR3 DNA sequence: TGTGCCAGCACCCTAGGACGAAACACCGGGGAGCTGTTTTTT. Protein product: CASTLGRNTGELFF.

This clonotype came up a few times. The rearrangement joins TRBV5-1 to TRBJ2-7; 11 bases are a match to TRBD1. The CDR3 contains 14 residues. CDR1 SGHRS and CDR2 YFSETQ come from the germline V gene. V trimming: 5 bases; J trimming: 5 bases; junction bases outside the gene matches: 6. CDR3 DNA sequence: TGCGCCAGCAGTTTCGGGACAGGGGGTGACGAGCAGTACTTC. Translated: CASSFGTGGDEQYF.

The chain links TRBV20-1 to TRBJ2-1; TRBD2 might be the D (6 bases). The CDR3 spans 16 residues. V was clipped by 4 bases and J by 4 bases, with 20 bases between them. The germline V gene encodes CDR1 DFQATT and CDR2 SNEGSKA (reference sequence). The CDR3 DNA reads TGCAGTGCTAAAAACATTCTAGCGAAACATTACAATGAGCAGTTCTTC. Protein product: CSAKNILAKHYNEQFF.

This clonotype was seen a few times. The chain joins TRBV5-6 to TRBJ2-7; 7 bases match TRBD2. This CDR3 has 14 amino acids. V shed 1 base and J 6 bases; nucleotides not matched to a gene: 7. Per the germline V gene, CDR1 is SGHDT and CDR2 is YYEEEE. CDR3 amino acids: CASSLRLADLEQYF. Here the CDR3 DNA reads TGTGCCAGCAGCTTGAGGCTAGCGGACCTCGAGCAGTACTTC.

This clonotype was counted between two and nine times. This chain joins TRBV5-8 and TRBJ1-5, with 7 bases matching TRBD1. Looked up from germline, CDR1 is SGHTS and CDR2 is YDEGEE. Unmatched junction bases numbered 9, after V lost 4 bases and J lost 2 bases. This CDR3 is 16 amino acids long. CDR3 residues: CASSLGSRGGNQPQHF. CDR3 nucleotides: TGTGCCAGCAGCCTGGGATCCAGGGGGGGCAATCAGCCCCAGCATTTT.

This rearrangement joins TRBV5-1 to TRBJ1-5; D possibly corresponds to TRBD1 (6 bases). V was cut by 4 bases and J by 4 bases, with 12 bases left in between. The CDR3 runs 14 residues. Germline CDR1 and CDR2: SGHRS and YFSETQ. The CDR3 DNA is TGCGCCAGCAGCACCGAAGGGGGGAATCAGCCCCAGCATTTT. It codes for CASSTEGGNQPQHF.

CDR3 loop: CASSLGGQISTDTQYF. The CDR3 nucleotides are TGCGCCAGCAGCTTGGGCGGACAGATTAGCACAGATACGCAGTATTTT. The chain joins TRBV5-1 to TRBJ2-3; TRBD1 might be the D (6 bases). This CDR3 comprises 16 residues. Trimming took 0 bases from V and 0 from J, leaving 11 bases between them. Per the germline V gene, CDR1 is SGHRS and CDR2 is YFSETQ.

The rearrangement links TRBV9 to TRBJ2-3; D not certain. Trimming cost V 0 bases and J 5 bases, with 10 bases left between them. In germline, CDR1 is SGDLS, CDR2 YYNGEE. This CDR3 is 14 amino acids long. CDR3 DNA: TGTGCCAGCAGCGTAGACCCAGCAGGAGATACGCAGTATTTT. Protein product: CASSVDPAGDTQYF. The whole variable domain, filled in from reference TRBV9 and TRBJ2-3, reads DSGVTQTPKHLITATGQRVTLRCSPRSGDLSVYWYQQSLDQGLQFLIQYYNGEERAKGNILERFSAQQFPDLHSELNLSSLELGDSALYFCASSVDPAGDTQYFGPGTRLTVL.

This clonotype has a handful of counts. The genes are TRBV5-1 and TRBJ1-1; perhaps TRBD1 as D (5 bases). Trimming left V 5 bases short and J 6 bases short, with 17 bases between. Germline lookup yields CDR1 SGHRS and CDR2 YFSETQ. The CDR3 is 14 residues long. As DNA, the CDR3 is TGCGCCAGCAGTAGTGTGGGGGGTTTCGCTGAAGCTTTCTTT. Its translation is CASSSVGGFAEAFF.

This clonotype was seen a few times. The rearrangement joins TRBV10-3 to TRBJ1-6, with a tentative D call TRBD1 (5 bases). The CDR3 consists of 13 residues. V lost 11 bases and J 9 bases, leaving 17 bases between the germline ends. Per the germline V gene, CDR1 is ENHRY and CDR2 is SYGVKD. The CDR3 spells CAAGGTLSSPLHF. The CDR3 DNA reads TGTGCCGCGGGCGGGACTTTATCTTCACCCCTCCACTTT.

This clonotype was found a few times. The V call is TRBV30, the J call TRBJ2-3; D remains unclear. The CDR3 totals 13 residues. Trimming cost V 3 bases and J 0 bases, with 7 bases left between them. Germline-derived CDR1 and CDR2 are GTSNPN and SVGIG (reference sequence). The CDR3 loop reads CAWRPRSTDTQYF. In nucleotides, the CDR3 is TGTGCCTGGAGACCACGGAGCACAGATACGCAGTATTTT.

This clonotype was seen only a few times. The chain employs TRBV20-1 and TRBJ2-1, with a tentative D call TRBD2 (6 bases). Trimming cost V 4 bases and J 5 bases, with 9 bases left between them. This CDR3 comprises 12 residues. Germline V gene data show CDR1 as DFQATT and CDR2 as SNEGSKA (reference sequence). For the CDR3, the DNA is TGCAGTGCTACCGCTAGCGACAATGAGCAGTTCTTC. Protein product: CSATASDNEQFF.

This chain connects TRBV20-1 to TRBJ2-3, with TRBD2 matching 7 bases. Germline V CDR1 and CDR2: DFQATT, SNEGSKA (reference sequence). The CDR3 length is 16 residues. Unmatched junction bases numbered 7, after V lost 1 base and J lost 0 bases. As DNA, the CDR3 is TGCAGTGCTAGAGGCGGTGGGAGGGGAAGCACAGATACGCAGTATTTT. Protein product: CSARGGGRGSTDTQYF.

The rearrangement uses TRBV29-1 and TRBJ1-5; D gene uncertain. CDR1 is SQVTM and CDR2 is ANQGSEA in the germline V gene. With 4 bases removed from V and 4 bases from J, the gap between germline ends came to 8 bases. The CDR3 loop spans 12 amino acids. This CDR3 reads CSVAQSNQPQHF. The CDR3 DNA reads as TGCAGCGTTGCCCAGTCAAATCAGCCCCAGCATTTT.

V is TRBV18 and J is TRBJ2-3; D is perhaps TRBD1 (5 bases). V gave up 3 bases and J gave up 3 bases, with 13 bases separating them. The CDR3 contains 15 residues. Germline V gene data show CDR1 as KGHSH and CDR2 as LQKENI. The CDR3 reads CASSPTAQGTDTQYF. CDR3 DNA sequence: TGTGCCAGCTCACCCACCGCCCAGGGAACAGATACGCAGTATTTT.

The chain couples TRBV20-1 to TRBJ2-2, with TRBD1 as a possible D gene (5 bases). The CDR3 contains 14 residues. The V end was cut by 2 bases, the J end by 5 bases, with 12 bases between. Germline assignment: CDR1 DFQATT and CDR2 SNEGSKA (reference sequence). The CDR3: CSARKGAWTGELFF. The CDR3 DNA reads TGCAGTGCTAGAAAAGGGGCTTGGACCGGGGAGCTGTTTTTT.